These 3 T cell receptor beta chains were sequenced from one sample in a study of response to subunit inactivated influenza vaccine. TCRdb passed the RT-PCR reads through MiXCR, listing each CDR3 protein once. This table has hundreds of thousands of distinct CDR3 sequences, roughly 10% appearing once. The material sequenced was PBMCs from blood, taken on the day of vaccination. The receptors shown here come from a man aged 50 or older who received an inactivated influenza vaccine.

Many counts were recorded for this clonotype. The chain links TRBV28 to TRBJ2-7; 7 bases are a match to TRBD1. With 4 bases clipped from V and 2 bases from J, the junction kept 2 bases outside the gene matches. Germline CDR1 MDHEN, CDR2 SYDVKM. This CDR3 has 13 residues. CDR3 DNA: TGTGCCAGCAGTTCGGGACAGACCTACGAGCAGTACTTC. Encoded protein: CASSSGQTYEQYF.

This clonotype has a handful of counts. The genes are TRBV5-1 and TRBJ1-1; 7 bases are shared with TRBD1. Trimming took 4 bases from V and 6 from J; bases not matched to a gene: 6. This CDR3 spans 13 amino acids. CDR1 and CDR2 from the germline V gene are SGHRS and YFSETQ. The CDR3 DNA reads TGCGCCAGCAGCGAGGGGGCTAGGGCTGAAGCTTTCTTT. Its translation: CASSEGARAEAFF.

The rearrangement joins TRBV6-1 to TRBJ2-3; 7 bases map to TRBD2. The J segment lost 4 bases and the V segment lost 5 bases, leaving 9 bases of the junction unmatched. CDR1 is MNHNS, CDR2 SASEGT, per germline. This CDR3 is 15 amino acids long. The CDR3: CASSPLSGKADTQYF. The CDR3 DNA reads TGTGCCAGCAGTCCCCTCAGCGGGAAGGCAGATACGCAGTATTTT.